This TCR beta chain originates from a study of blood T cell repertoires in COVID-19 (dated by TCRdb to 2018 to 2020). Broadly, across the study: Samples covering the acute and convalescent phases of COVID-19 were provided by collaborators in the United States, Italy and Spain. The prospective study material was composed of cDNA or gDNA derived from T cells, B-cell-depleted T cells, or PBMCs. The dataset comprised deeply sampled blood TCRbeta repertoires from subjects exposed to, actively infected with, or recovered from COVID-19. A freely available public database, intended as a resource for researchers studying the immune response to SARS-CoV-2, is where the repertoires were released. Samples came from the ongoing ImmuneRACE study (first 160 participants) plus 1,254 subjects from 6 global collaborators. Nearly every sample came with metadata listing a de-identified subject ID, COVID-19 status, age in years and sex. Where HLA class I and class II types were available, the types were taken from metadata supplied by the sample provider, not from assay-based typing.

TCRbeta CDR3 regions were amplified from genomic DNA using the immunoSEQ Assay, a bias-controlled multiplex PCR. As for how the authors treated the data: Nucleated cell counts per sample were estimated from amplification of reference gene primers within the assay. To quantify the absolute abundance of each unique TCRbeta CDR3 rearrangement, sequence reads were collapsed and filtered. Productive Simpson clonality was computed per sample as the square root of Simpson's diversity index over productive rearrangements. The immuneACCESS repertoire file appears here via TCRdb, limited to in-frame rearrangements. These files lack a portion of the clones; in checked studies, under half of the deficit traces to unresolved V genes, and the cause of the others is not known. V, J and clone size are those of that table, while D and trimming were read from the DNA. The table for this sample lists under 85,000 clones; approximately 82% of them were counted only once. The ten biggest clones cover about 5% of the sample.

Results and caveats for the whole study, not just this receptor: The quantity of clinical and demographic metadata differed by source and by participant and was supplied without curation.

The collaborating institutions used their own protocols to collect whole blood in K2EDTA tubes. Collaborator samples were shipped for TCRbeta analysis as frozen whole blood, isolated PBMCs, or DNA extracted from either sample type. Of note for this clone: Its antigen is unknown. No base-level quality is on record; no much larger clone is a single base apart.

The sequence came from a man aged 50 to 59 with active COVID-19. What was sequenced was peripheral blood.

The CDR3 amino acid sequence is: CASGRVLGEAFF. The bases read TGTGCCAGCGGTCGGGTTTTGGGTGAAGCTTTCTTT. The chain links TRBV3-1 (or the pseudogene TRBV3-2) with TRBJ1-1, with the identity of the D gene unclear. Trimming at the junction amounts to 8 bases on V and 7 bases on J, and the germline ends lie 14 bases apart. CDR1 and CDR2 are drawn from the germline V gene (reference sequence): LGHDT, YNNKEL. The CDR3 runs 12 amino acids, cysteine and phenylalanine included. Solely the CDR3 DNA is kept, with 36 bases framed from the first base.